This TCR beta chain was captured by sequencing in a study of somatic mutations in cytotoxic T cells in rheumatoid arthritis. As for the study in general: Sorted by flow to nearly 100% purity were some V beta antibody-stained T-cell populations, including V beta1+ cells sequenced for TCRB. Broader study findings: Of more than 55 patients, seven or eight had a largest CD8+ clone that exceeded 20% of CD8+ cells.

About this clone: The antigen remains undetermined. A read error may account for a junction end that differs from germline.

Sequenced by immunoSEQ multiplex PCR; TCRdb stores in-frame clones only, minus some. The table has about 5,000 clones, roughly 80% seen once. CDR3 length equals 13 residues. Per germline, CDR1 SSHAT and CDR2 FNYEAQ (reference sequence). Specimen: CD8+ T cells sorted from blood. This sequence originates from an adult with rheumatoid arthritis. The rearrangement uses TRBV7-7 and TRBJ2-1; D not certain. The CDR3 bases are TGTGCTAGCAGCTTAGCCACGTACAATGAGCAGTTCTTC. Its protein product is CASSLATYNEQFF.